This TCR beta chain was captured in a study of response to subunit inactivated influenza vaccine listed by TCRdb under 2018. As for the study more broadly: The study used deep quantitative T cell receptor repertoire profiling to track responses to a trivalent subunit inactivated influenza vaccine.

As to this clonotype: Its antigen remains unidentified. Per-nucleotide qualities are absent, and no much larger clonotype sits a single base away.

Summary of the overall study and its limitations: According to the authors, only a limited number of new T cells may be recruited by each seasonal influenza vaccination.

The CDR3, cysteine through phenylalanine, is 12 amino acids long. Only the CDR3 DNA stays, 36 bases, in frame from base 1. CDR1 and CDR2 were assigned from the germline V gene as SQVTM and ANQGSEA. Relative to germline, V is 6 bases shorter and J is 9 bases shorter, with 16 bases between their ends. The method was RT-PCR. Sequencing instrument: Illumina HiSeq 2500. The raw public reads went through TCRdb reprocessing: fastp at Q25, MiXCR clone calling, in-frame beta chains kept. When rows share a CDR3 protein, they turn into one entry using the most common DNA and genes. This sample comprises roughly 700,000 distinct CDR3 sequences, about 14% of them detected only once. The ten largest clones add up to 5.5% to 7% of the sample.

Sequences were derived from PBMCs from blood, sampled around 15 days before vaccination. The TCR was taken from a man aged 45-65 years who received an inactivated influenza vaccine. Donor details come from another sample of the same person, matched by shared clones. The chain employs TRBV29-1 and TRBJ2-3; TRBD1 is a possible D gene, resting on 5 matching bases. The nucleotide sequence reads TGCAGCGTCCCCGCAGGGCCTGGGACGCAGTATTTT. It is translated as CSVPAGPGTQYF.